This T cell receptor beta chain was profiled in a study of Ad26.COV2.S vaccination and SARS-CoV-2 variants. The V gene's germline CDR1 is MNHEY and CDR2 SVGAGI. This CDR3 is built from 14 residues. V lost 6 bases and J lost 7; bases outside the gene matches: 9. The table came from immunoSEQ multiplex PCR; TCRdb's copy has only in-frame clones and leaves some out. The data show roughly 250,000 clones, with approximately 88% seen just once and roughly 3% held by the top ten. Treatment reported: 15 to 20 received Ad26.COV2.S at low or high dose, single or two shots; roughly 5 received placebo; per-sample allocation not given. The samples were gathered on day 63 after the first injection of vaccine or placebo. This clone was seen a single time.

This TCR was recovered from a person between 18 and 59 years old who received the Ad26.COV2.S COVID-19 vaccine or a placebo. The sample consisted of peripheral blood, taken in a trial of Ad26.COV2.S vaccine versus placebo. The chain is built from TRBV6-5 and TRBJ2-1; TRBD1 agrees at 7 bases. CDR3 residues: CASSHGTEINEQFF. The CDR3 region has the DNA TGTGCCAGCAGCCACGGGACAGAGATTAATGAGCAGTTCTTC.